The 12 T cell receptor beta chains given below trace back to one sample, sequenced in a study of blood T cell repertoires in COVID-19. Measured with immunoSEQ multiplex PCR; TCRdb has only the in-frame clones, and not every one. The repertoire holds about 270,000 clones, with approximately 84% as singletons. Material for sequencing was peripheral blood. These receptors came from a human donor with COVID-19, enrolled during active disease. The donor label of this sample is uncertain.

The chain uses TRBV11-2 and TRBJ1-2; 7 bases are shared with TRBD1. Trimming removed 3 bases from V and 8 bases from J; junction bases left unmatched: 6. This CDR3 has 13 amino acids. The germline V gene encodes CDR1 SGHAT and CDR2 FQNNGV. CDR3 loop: CASSFQGVVGYTF. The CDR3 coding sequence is TGTGCCAGCAGCTTTCAGGGGGTGGTGGGCTACACCTTC.

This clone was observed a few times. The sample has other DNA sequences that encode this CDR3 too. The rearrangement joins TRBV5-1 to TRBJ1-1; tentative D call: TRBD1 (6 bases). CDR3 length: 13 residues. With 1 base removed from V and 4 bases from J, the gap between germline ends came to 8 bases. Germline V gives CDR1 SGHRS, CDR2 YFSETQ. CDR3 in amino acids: CASSLSGVTEAFF. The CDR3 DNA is TGCGCCAGCAGCTTGTCAGGGGTCACTGAAGCTTTCTTT.

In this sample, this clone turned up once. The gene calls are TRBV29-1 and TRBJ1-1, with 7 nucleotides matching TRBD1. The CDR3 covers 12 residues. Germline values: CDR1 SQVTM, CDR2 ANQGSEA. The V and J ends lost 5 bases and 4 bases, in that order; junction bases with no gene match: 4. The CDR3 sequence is CSVRTGPTEAFF. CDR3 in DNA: TGCAGCGTTCGGACAGGACCCACTGAAGCTTTCTTT.

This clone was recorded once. The CDR3 here is CASSLVSGDGMKTQYF. The CDR3 DNA reads TGTGCCAGCAGCTTGGTTAGCGGGGACGGTATGAAGACCCAGTACTTC. The chain couples TRBV5-4 to TRBJ2-5; TRBD2 matches 8 bases. CDR1 is SGHNT, CDR2 YYREEE, per germline (reference sequence). This CDR3 spans 16 amino acids. J lost 6 bases, V lost 0 bases, and 10 bases had no gene match.

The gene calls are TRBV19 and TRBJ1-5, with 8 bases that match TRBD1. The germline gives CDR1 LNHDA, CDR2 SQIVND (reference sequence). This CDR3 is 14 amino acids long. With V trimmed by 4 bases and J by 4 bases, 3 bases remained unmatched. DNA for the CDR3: TGTGCCAGTAGTACCCGGGACAGGAATCAGCCCCAGCATTTT. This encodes CASSTRDRNQPQHF.

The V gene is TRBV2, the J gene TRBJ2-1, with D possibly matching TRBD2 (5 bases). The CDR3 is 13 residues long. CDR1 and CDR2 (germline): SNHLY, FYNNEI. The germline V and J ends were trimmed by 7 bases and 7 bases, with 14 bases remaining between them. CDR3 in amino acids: CASKNLGRNEQFF. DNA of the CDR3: TGTGCCAGCAAAAACTTGGGGAGAAATGAGCAGTTCTTC. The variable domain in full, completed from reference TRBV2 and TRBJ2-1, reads EPEVTQTPSHQVTQMGQEVILRCVPISNHLYFYWYRQILGQKVEFLVSFYNNEISEKSEIFDDQFSVERPDGSNFTLKIRSTKLEDSAMYFCASKNLGRNEQFFGPGTRLTVL.

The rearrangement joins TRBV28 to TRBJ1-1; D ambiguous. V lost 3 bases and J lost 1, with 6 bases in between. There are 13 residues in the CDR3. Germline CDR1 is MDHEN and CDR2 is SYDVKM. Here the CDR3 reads CASSFPRNTEAFF. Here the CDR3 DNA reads TGTGCCAGCAGTTTCCCGCGGAACACTGAAGCTTTCTTT.

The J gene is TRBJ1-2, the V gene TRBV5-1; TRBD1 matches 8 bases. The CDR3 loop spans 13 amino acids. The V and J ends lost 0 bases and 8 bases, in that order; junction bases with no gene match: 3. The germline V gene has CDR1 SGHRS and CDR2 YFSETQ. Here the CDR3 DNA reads TGCGCCAGCAGCTTGGCACAGGGGGACGGCTACACCTTC. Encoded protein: CASSLAQGDGYTF.

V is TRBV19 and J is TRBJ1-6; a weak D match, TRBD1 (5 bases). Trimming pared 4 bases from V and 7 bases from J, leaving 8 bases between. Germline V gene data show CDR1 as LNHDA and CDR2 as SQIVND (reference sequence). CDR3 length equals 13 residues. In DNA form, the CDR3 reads TGTGCCAGTAGTACGGACACAAATTCACCCCTCCACTTT. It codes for CASSTDTNSPLHF.

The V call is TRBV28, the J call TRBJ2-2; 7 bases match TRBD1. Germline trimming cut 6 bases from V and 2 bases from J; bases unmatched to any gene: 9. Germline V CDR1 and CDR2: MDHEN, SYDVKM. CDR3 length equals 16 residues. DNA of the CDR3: TGTGCCAGCAGCTTCCCGGGACAGACAAACACCGGGGAGCTGTTTTTT. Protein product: CASSFPGQTNTGELFF.

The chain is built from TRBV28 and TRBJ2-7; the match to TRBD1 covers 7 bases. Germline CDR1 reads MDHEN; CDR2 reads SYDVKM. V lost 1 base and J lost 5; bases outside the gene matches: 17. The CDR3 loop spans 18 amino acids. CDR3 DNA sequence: TGTGCCAGCAGTTTATTTATAGGGCAGGGGGACCCCCGGAACGAGCAGTACTTC. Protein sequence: CASSLFIGQGDPRNEQYF.

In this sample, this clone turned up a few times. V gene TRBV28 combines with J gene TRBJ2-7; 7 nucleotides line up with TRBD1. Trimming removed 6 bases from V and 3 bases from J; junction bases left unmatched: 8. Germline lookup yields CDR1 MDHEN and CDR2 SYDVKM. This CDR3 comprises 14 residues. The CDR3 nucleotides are TGTGCCAGCAGAAATACAGGGGTCTTCTACGAGCAGTACTTC. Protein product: CASRNTGVFYEQYF.